Detailed here is one T cell receptor (beta chain). The sample belongs to a study of blood T cell repertoires in COVID-19. Study details: The study drew acute and convalescent COVID-19 samples from the United States, Italy and Spain. PBMCs, B-cell-depleted T cells, or T cells were the source of the cDNA or gDNA that made up the material.

Sequencing was performed with immunoSEQ multiplex PCR; in TCRdb, only in-frame clones are kept and a portion is missing. Of some 330,000 clones detected, about 90% appear once; the ten largest clones hold approximately 1.8%. V shed 9 bases, J shed 1 base, and the junction held 5 bases outside the gene matches. CDR3 length equals 13 residues. Germline values: CDR1 MNHEY, CDR2 SVGAGI. Seattle enrolled patients during active infection and tracked them longitudinally. Sequencing was performed on peripheral blood. This receptor was obtained from a woman aged 25 to 39 with COVID-19, enrolled during active disease. The chain is built from TRBV6-5 and TRBJ1-1, with 7 bases fitting TRBD1. The chain's CDR3 is CASLQGRNTEAFF. The CDR3 coding sequence is TGTGCCAGTTTACAGGGGAGGAACACTGAAGCTTTCTTT.